Below are 24 T cell receptor beta chains sequenced from a single sample in a study of response to subunit inactivated influenza vaccine. TCRdb analysed the RT-PCR reads with MiXCR anew, one entry per CDR3 protein. The data show 650,000 or so distinct CDR3 sequences, with approximately 15% seen just once and 7.5% to 8% held by the top ten. This specimen was PBMCs from blood, taken less than 15 days before vaccination. The receptors here all came from a man aged 45-65 years who received an inactivated influenza vaccine.

J is TRBJ2-1 and V is TRBV10-3, with D perhaps TRBD2 (5 bases). With 4 bases removed from V and 6 bases from J, the gap between germline ends came to 7 bases. Per germline, CDR1 ENHRY and CDR2 SYGVKD. This CDR3 has 12 amino acids. The CDR3 loop reads CAISVTSNEQFF. The CDR3 DNA is TGTGCCATCAGTGTTACTAGCAATGAGCAGTTCTTC.

This clonotype has a handful of counts. This chain links TRBV5-5 with TRBJ2-7, with D perhaps matching TRBD1 or TRBD2 (5 bases each). The V gene's germline CDR1 is SGHKS and CDR2 YYEKEE (reference sequence). With 0 bases removed from V and 6 bases from J, the gap between germline ends came to 10 bases. The CDR3 consists of 13 residues. The DNA of the CDR3 is TGTGCCAGCAGCTTGGCAGGGACGCGCGAGCAGTACTTC. Residues: CASSLAGTREQYF.

The V and J genes are TRBV5-1 and TRBJ2-1; 8 bases are a match to TRBD2. The CDR3 loop spans 16 amino acids. Trimming took 3 bases from V and 6 from J; bases not matched to a gene: 11. Germline loops: CDR1 SGHRS, CDR2 YFSETQ. The CDR3 spells CASSSIGTSGGNEQFF. The CDR3 DNA reads TGCGCCAGCAGCTCAATCGGGACTAGTGGGGGCAATGAGCAGTTCTTC.

The chain recombines TRBV7-2 with TRBJ2-3; tentative D call: TRBD2 (7 bases). CDR1 and CDR2 from the germline V gene are SGHTA and FQGNSA. The CDR3 is 16 residues long. V was shortened by 2 bases and J by 5 bases, with 17 bases between the two germline ends. Here the CDR3 DNA reads TGTGCCAGCAGCTTAAGGGGGGGGCAACTTCTAGATACGCAGTATTTT. Protein: CASSLRGGQLLDTQYF.

This clonotype occurred a few times. The V call is TRBV11-2, the J call TRBJ2-3; 10 bases align to TRBD2. The V gene's germline CDR1 is SGHAT and CDR2 FQNNGV. This CDR3 contains 16 residues. Trimming took 4 bases from V and 4 from J; bases not matched to a gene: 8. The CDR3 DNA follows: TGTGCCAGCAGCTCCACTAGCGGGGTCTTCGCAGATACGCAGTATTTT. It translates to CASSSTSGVFADTQYF. The full variable domain, in which reference TRBV11-2 and TRBJ2-3 provide the parts outside the CDR3, is EAGVAQSPRYKIIEKRQSVAFWCNPISGHATLYWYQQILGQGPKLLIQFQNNGVVDDSQLPKDRFSAERLKGVDSTLKIQPAKLEDSAVYLCASSSTSGVFADTQYFGPGTRLTVL.

This chain connects TRBV27 to TRBJ2-3; 8 nucleotides align to TRBD2. Looked up from germline, CDR1 is MNHEY and CDR2 is SMNVEV (reference sequence). V trimming: 1 base; J trimming: 1 base; junction bases outside the gene matches: 4. This CDR3 is 16 amino acids long. CDR3 DNA: TGTGCCAGCAGTTTATTGGGGCGGGGGGGCACAGATACGCAGTATTTT. Residues: CASSLLGRGGTDTQYF.

Turning to this clonotype: The junction shows a germline mismatch at one end, possibly a read error. The rearrangement uses TRBV24-1 and TRBJ1-3, with D tentatively TRBD1 (5 bases). Germline V gives CDR1 KGHDR, CDR2 SFDVKD. The CDR3 runs to 13 residues. CDR3 amino acids: CATGDSLSDTIYF. CDR3 coding DNA: TGTGCCACCGGTGACAGTTTGTCGGACACCATATATTTT.

This clonotype was detected ten times or more. This chain links TRBV15 with TRBJ2-3, with D hard to call. The CDR3 runs 13 residues. Looked up from germline, CDR1 is LNHNV and CDR2 is YYDKDF (reference sequence). V was cut by 2 bases and J by 5 bases, with 8 bases left in between. Written as DNA, the CDR3 is TGTGCCACCAGCAGAAGGGCTTTAGATACGCAGTATTTT. It encodes CATSRRALDTQYF.

The table lists this clonotype with a few counts. V is TRBV10-3 and J is TRBJ1-4, with D uncertain. This CDR3 region has 14 residues. V was clipped by 6 bases and J by 5 bases, with 13 bases between them. Germline V lookup: CDR1 ENHRY, CDR2 SYGVKD. Here the CDR3 reads CAIRGSDGNEKLFF. Written as DNA, the CDR3 is TGTGCCATCAGGGGTAGTGACGGGAATGAAAAACTGTTTTTT.

This clonotype has only a few counts. The genes are TRBV7-9 and TRBJ1-2; D is unresolved. The CDR3 runs 15 residues. V was cut by 2 bases and J by 4 bases, with 14 bases left in between. Germline CDR1 SEHNR, CDR2 FQNEAQ (reference sequence). CDR3: CASSLFAEAGYGYTF. For the CDR3, the DNA is TGTGCCAGCAGCTTATTTGCCGAAGCAGGCTATGGCTACACCTTC.

The table lists this clonotype with a few counts. The gene calls are TRBV7-9 and TRBJ2-2, with 9 bases matching TRBD2. CDR3 size: 16 residues. The trim removed 5 bases at V and 5 bases at J, leaving 9 bases unmatched. Germline CDR1 is SEHNR and CDR2 is FQNEAQ (reference sequence). The CDR3, as DNA: TGTGCCAGCAGCGTTAGCGGGAGTTTGGGGACCGGGGAGCTGTTTTTT. The encoded protein is CASSVSGSLGTGELFF. Looking up the rest from reference TRBV7-9 and TRBJ2-2 gives the full variable domain: DTGVSQNPRHKITKRGQNVTFRCDPISEHNRLYWYRQTLGQGPEFLTYFQNEAQLEKSRLLSDRFSAERPKGSFSTLEIQRTEQGDSAMYLCASSVSGSLGTGELFFGEGSRLTVL.

This clonotype was seen at least ten times. The rearrangement joins TRBV20-1 to TRBJ2-1, with D possibly TRBD2 on 6 matching bases. This CDR3 spans 14 amino acids. CDR1 and CDR2 (germline): DFQATT, SNEGSKA (reference sequence). Trimming cost V 1 base and J 9 bases, with 16 bases left between them. The CDR3, as DNA: TGCAGTGCTAGAGTTCCCTTGGAGGGCATTGAGCAGTTCTTC. It yields the protein CSARVPLEGIEQFF.

V and J are TRBV5-1 and TRBJ2-5; the match to TRBD1 covers 12 bases. CDR1 and CDR2 from the germline V gene are SGHRS and YFSETQ. The CDR3 has 16 amino acids. V lost 4 bases, J lost 2 bases, and 6 bases stayed unmatched. The CDR3 sequence is CASSTGGQGAQETQYF. The CDR3 DNA sequence: TGCGCCAGCAGCACGGGGGGACAGGGGGCTCAAGAGACCCAGTACTTC.

This clonotype occurred a few times. The rearrangement joins TRBV6-1 to TRBJ2-5, with D unclear. The V gene's germline CDR1 is MNHNS and CDR2 SASEGT. Trimming pared 7 bases from V and 3 bases from J, leaving 6 bases between. This CDR3 is built from 11 residues. CDR3 loop: CASTPKETQYF. As DNA, the CDR3 is TGTGCCAGCACCCCGAAAGAGACCCAGTACTTC.

This clonotype was detected ten times or more. This chain connects TRBV10-3 to TRBJ2-7; D gene uncertain. Trimming stripped 0 bases from V and 2 bases from J, with 11 bases between. Germline V lookup: CDR1 ENHRY, CDR2 SYGVKD. The CDR3 length is 15 residues. CDR3 sequence (DNA): TGTGCCATCAGTGAGTCGGTGAGGATAACCTACGAGCAGTACTTC. Its protein is CAISESVRITYEQYF.

The chain recombines TRBV12-3 or TRBV12-4 with TRBJ1-2, with D perhaps TRBD1 (5 bases). The V end lost 3 bases, the J end lost 2 bases, and 10 bases lay between the germline ends. The CDR3 spans 14 residues. The CDR3 here is CASSFGTVNYGYTF. As DNA, the CDR3 is TGTGCCAGCAGTTTCGGGACGGTGAACTATGGCTACACCTTC.

A few counts support this clonotype. The chain has TRBV12-3 or TRBV12-4 and TRBJ2-7, with 11 bases identical to TRBD2. The V gene end was trimmed by 4 bases and the J gene end by 5 bases; junction bases not matched to a gene: 7. The CDR3 has 15 amino acids. The chain's CDR3 is CASSSWTSGLDEQYF. In nucleotides, the CDR3 is TGTGCCAGCAGTTCATGGACTAGCGGGTTGGACGAGCAGTACTTC.

This clonotype was detected many times. J is TRBJ2-3 and V is TRBV9; 7 nucleotides match TRBD2. V shed 0 bases and J 4 bases; nucleotides not matched to a gene: 5. The CDR3 contains 15 residues. Per the germline V gene, CDR1 is SGDLS and CDR2 is YYNGEE. CDR3 residues: CASSVGLARADTQYF. As DNA, the CDR3 is TGTGCCAGCAGCGTAGGACTAGCTCGGGCAGATACGCAGTATTTT. Combining the CDR3 with reference TRBV9 and TRBJ2-3 gives the whole variable domain DSGVTQTPKHLITATGQRVTLRCSPRSGDLSVYWYQQSLDQGLQFLIQYYNGEERAKGNILERFSAQQFPDLHSELNLSSLELGDSALYFCASSVGLARADTQYFGPGTRLTVL.

This clonotype came up a few times. The rearrangement uses TRBV7-8 and TRBJ2-5, with 7 nucleotides matching TRBD2. The CDR3 spans 13 residues. The germline V gene has CDR1 SGHVS and CDR2 FQNEAQ. The J segment lost 6 bases and the V segment lost 3 bases, leaving 4 bases of the junction unmatched. CDR3 amino acids: CASSFGGVQTQYF. The CDR3 DNA reads TGTGCCAGCAGCTTTGGGGGGGTACAGACCCAGTACTTC.

In this sample, this clonotype turned up a few times. The rearrangement joins TRBV5-1 to TRBJ2-2, with TRBD1 matching over 8 bases. J gave up 3 bases and V 0 bases, and 4 bases lay outside the gene matches. The CDR3 extends over 16 amino acids. Germline V CDR1 and CDR2: SGHRS, YFSETQ. The CDR3 loop reads CASSLEGTGYTGELFF. CDR3 sequence (DNA): TGCGCCAGCAGCTTGGAGGGGACAGGCTACACCGGGGAGCTGTTTTTT.

About this clonotype: A read error may be the cause here, since a much bigger clone is one base away. The gene calls are TRBV6-2 or TRBV6-3 and TRBJ2-1, with TRBD2 matching 16 bases. Germline-derived CDR1 and CDR2 are MNHEY and SVGEGT. This CDR3 is built from 14 residues. V shed 5 bases, J shed 8 bases, and the junction held 0 bases outside the gene matches. CDR3 in amino acids: CASSGTSGRDEQFF. DNA of the CDR3: TGTGCCAGCAGTGGGACTAGCGGGAGGGATGAGCAGTTCTTC.

In its sample, this clonotype was seen a few times. The genes are TRBV7-9 and TRBJ2-3; D tentatively reads TRBD1 or TRBD2 (6 bases each). The germline V gene has CDR1 SEHNR and CDR2 FQNEAQ (reference sequence). There are 17 residues in the CDR3. V lost 0 bases and J lost 5, with 18 bases in between. CDR3 nucleotide sequence: TGTGCCAGCAGCTTAGCGGGGGCGGGGTTCTATGGAGATACGCAGTATTTT. This sequence encodes CASSLAGAGFYGDTQYF.

This clonotype was seen a few times. The V call is TRBV3-1, the J call TRBJ1-3; TRBD1 matches at 9 bases. The ends lost 0 bases at V and 1 base at J; junction bases unmatched: 4. CDR3 length: 17 amino acids. The germline V gene has CDR1 LGHDT and CDR2 YNNKEL (reference sequence). In DNA form, the CDR3 reads TGTGCCAGCAGCCAAGACGGGACAGGGCTTTCTGGAAACACCATATATTTT. Translated, it gives CASSQDGTGLSGNTIYF.

This clonotype has more than one count but fewer than ten. The V gene is TRBV5-1, the J gene TRBJ2-3, with 12 bases lining up with TRBD1. The CDR3 spans 15 residues. Per the germline V gene, CDR1 is SGHRS and CDR2 is YFSETQ. V lost 3 bases to trimming and J lost 5 bases; unmatched junction nucleotides: 4. CDR3 region: CASSSGQGARDTQYF. The DNA for the CDR3 is TGCGCCAGCAGCTCGGGACAGGGGGCACGAGATACGCAGTATTTT.